Listed below are T cell receptor beta chains from one sample, sequenced in a study of blood T cell repertoires in COVID-19. Assay: immunoSEQ multiplex PCR; the TCRdb copy retains only in-frame clones and omits some. The table shows 360,000 or so clones, with about nine tenths occurring only once. Sequencing was done on a sample of PBMCs or T cells enriched from blood (not recorded which). These receptors came from a woman in her twenties or thirties who had recovered from COVID-19. Both conserved end residues are part of each CDR3. A D gene is named only where the DNA matches it firmly. Clone size is shown for a subset of rows, as once, few, many or a class of expanded clone.

-	TRBV5-8	-	TRBJ2-2	TGTGCCAGCAGCGGCACAGGGTGGCCCGGGGAGCTGTTTTTT	CASSGTGWPGELFF
TRBD1	TRBV4-2	-	TRBJ2-1	TGTGCCAGCAGCCTTACAGGGGATGAGCAGTTCTTC	CASSLTGDEQFF
TRBD2	TRBV11-2	-	TRBJ2-7	TGTGCCAGCAGCTTCCTGACTAGCGGGAGAACGAACTCCTACGAGCAGTACTTC	CASSFLTSGRTNSYEQYF
-	TRBV14	-	TRBJ1-4	TGTGCCAGCAGCCAAGACAGGGGAGCTTCTGAAAAACTGTTTTTT	CASSQDRGASEKLFF
TRBD1	TRBV29-1	-	TRBJ1-1	TGCAGCTTGCGGGGACAGGGGAACATCGGGGCTTTCTTT	CSLRGQGNIGAFF
-	TRBV4-1	-	TRBJ1-1	TGCGCCAGCAGCCAGGGCCAGGGGAACACTGAAGCTTTCTTT	CASSQGQGNTEAFF
-	TRBV15	-	TRBJ1-1	TGTGCCACCAGCAGAGATCCGCAGGGGACTGAAGCTTTCTTT	CATSRDPQGTEAFF
-	TRBV30	-	TRBJ1-1	TGTGCCTGGAGGGACACTTCGGTGGGGAACACTGAAGCTTTCTTT	CAWRDTSVGNTEAFF
TRBD2	TRBV5-1	few	TRBJ2-7	TGCGCCAGTAGAAGGACTAGCGGGGGTAACGAGCAGTACTTC	CASRRTSGGNEQYF
-	TRBV7-2	-	TRBJ1-2	TGTGCCAGCAGCTTAAGTTGGAGTGATAACTATGGCTACACCTTC	CASSLSWSDNYGYTF
-	TRBV6-5	once	TRBJ2-6	TGTGCCAGCAGAAAACAGCACTCTGGGGCCAACGTCCTGACTTTC	CASRKQHSGANVLTF
-	TRBV11-2	-	TRBJ1-1	TGTGCCAGCAGCCAGGACACGATAAACACTGAAGCTTTCTTT	CASSQDTINTEAFF